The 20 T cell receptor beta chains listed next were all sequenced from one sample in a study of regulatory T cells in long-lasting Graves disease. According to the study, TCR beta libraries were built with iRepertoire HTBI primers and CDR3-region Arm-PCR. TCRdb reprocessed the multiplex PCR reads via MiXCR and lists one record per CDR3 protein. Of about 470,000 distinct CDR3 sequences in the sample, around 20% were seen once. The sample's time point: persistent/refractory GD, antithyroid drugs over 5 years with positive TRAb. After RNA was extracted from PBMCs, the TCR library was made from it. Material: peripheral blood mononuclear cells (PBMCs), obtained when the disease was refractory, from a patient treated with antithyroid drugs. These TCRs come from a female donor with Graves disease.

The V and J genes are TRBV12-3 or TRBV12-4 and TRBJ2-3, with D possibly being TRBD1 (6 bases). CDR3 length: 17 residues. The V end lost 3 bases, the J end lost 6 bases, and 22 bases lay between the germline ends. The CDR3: CASSFIRGHLSRDTQYF. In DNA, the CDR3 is TGTGCCAGCAGTTTTATTAGGGGACACCTGTCAAGGGATACGCAGTATTTT.

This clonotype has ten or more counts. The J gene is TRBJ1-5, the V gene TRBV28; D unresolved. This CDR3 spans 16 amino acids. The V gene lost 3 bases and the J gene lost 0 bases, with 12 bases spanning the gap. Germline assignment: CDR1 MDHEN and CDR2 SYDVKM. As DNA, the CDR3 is TGTGCCAGCAGTTTCGGTCCAGATAATAGCAATCAGCCCCAGCATTTT. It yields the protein CASSFGPDNSNQPQHF.

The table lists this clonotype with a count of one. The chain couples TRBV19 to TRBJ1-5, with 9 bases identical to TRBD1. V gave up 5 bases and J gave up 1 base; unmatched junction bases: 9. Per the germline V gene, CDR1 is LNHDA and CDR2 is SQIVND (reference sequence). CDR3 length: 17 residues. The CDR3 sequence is CASSWTGVGESNQPQHF. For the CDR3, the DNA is TGTGCCAGTAGTTGGACAGGGGTGGGCGAGAGCAATCAGCCCCAGCATTTT.

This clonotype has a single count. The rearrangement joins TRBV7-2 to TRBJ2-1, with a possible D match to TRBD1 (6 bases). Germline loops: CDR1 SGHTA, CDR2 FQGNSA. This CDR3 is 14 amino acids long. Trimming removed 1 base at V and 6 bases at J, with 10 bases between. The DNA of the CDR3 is TGTGCCAGCAGCTTAGAAAGGACAGTCAATGAGCAGTTCTTC. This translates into CASSLERTVNEQFF.

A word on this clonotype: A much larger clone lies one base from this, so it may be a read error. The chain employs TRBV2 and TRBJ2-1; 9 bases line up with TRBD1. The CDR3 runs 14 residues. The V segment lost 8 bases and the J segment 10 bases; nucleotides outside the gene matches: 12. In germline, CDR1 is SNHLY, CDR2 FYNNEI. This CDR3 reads CASGLGQGLYEQFF. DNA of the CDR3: TGTGCCAGCGGGTTGGGACAGGGTCTTTACGAGCAGTTCTTC. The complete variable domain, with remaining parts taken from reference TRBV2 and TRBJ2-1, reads EPEVTQTPSHQVTQMGQEVILRCVPISNHLYFYWYRQILGQKVEFLVSFYNNEISEKSEIFDDQFSVERPDGSNFTLKIRSTKLEDSAMYFCASGLGQGLYEQFFGPGTRLTVL.

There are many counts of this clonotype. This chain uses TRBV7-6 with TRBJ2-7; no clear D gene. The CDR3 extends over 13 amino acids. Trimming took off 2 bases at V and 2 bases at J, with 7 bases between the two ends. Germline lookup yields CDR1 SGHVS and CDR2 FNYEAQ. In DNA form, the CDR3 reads TGTGCCAGCAGCTTATCGACGGCCTACGAGCAGTACTTC. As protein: CASSLSTAYEQYF.

The CDR3 region has the DNA TGCGCCAGCAGCTTGAATGCAAACAATGAGCAGTTCTTC. Translation: CASSLNANNEQFF. V usage is TRBV5-1 and J usage is TRBJ2-1; D is ambiguous. CDR3 length: 13 amino acids. Deletions cut 1 base from V and 5 bases from J, with 7 bases between. The germline gives CDR1 SGHRS, CDR2 YFSETQ.

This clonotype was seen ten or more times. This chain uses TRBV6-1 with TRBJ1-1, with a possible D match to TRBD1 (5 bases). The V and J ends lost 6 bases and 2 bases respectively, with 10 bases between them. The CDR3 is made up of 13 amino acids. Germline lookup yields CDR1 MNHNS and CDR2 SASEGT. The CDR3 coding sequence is TGTGCCAGCAGAGTACAGGAAAACACTGAAGCTTTCTTT. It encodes CASRVQENTEAFF.

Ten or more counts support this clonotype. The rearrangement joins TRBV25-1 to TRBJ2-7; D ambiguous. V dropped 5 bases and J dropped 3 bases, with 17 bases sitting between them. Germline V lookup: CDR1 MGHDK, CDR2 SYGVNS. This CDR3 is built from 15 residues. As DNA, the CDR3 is TGTGCCAGCAGTCCAAGTAGGGCAGCCGTCTACGAGCAGTACTTC. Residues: CASSPSRAAVYEQYF.

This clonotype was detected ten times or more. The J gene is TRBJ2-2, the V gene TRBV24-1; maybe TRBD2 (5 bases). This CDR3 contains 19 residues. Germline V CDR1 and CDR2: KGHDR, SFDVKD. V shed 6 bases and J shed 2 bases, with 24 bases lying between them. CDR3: CATSLLFCRELLNTGELFF. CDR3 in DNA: TGTGCCACCAGTTTGTTGTTTTGTCGGGAACTCCTAAACACCGGGGAGCTGTTTTTT.

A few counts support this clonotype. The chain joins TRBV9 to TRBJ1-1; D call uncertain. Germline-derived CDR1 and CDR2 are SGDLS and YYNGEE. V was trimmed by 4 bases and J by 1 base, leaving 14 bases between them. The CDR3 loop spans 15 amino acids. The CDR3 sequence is CASSPEGQPNTEAFF. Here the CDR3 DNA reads TGTGCCAGCAGCCCCGAAGGCCAGCCGAACACTGAAGCTTTCTTT.

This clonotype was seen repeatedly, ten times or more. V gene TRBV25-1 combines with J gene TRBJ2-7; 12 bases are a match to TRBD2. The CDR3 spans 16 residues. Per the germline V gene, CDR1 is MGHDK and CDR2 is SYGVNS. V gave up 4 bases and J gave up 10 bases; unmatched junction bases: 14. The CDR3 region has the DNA TGTGCCAGCAGTGGGGGGCTAGCGGGAGGGCCGCACCACCAGTACTTC. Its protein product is CASSGGLAGGPHHQYF.

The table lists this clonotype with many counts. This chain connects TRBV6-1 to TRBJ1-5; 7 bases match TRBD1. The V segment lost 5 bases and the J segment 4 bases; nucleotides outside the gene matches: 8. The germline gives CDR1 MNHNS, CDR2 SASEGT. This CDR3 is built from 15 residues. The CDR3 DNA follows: TGTGCCAGCAGTCCTACGGGACAGAAAAATCAGCCCCAGCATTTT. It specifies CASSPTGQKNQPQHF.

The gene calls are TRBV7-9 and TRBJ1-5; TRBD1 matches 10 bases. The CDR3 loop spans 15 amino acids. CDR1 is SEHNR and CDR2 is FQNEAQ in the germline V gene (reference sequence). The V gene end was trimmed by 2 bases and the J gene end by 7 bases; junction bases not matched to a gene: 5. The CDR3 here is CASSLFGQGEQPQHF. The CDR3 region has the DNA TGTGCCAGCAGCTTATTCGGACAGGGGGAACAGCCCCAGCATTTT.

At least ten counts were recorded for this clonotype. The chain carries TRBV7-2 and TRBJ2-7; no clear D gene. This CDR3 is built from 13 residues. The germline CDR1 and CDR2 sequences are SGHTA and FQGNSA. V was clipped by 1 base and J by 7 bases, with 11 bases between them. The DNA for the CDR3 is TGTGCCAGCAGCTTAGGTCGAGATTTAGAGCAGTACTTC. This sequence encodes CASSLGRDLEQYF.

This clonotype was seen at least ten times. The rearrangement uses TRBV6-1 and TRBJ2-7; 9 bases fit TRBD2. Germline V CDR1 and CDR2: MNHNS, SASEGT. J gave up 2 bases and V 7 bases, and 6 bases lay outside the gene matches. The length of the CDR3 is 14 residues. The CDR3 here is CASTRVAGAYEQYF. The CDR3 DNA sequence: TGTGCCAGCACCAGGGTAGCGGGAGCCTACGAGCAGTACTTC.

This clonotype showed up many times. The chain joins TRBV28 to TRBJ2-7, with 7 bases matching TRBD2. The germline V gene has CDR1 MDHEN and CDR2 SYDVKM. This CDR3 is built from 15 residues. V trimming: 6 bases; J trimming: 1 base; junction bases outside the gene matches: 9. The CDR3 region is CASSDGASGSYEQYF. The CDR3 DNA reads TGTGCCAGCAGCGATGGGGCTAGCGGATCCTACGAGCAGTACTTC.

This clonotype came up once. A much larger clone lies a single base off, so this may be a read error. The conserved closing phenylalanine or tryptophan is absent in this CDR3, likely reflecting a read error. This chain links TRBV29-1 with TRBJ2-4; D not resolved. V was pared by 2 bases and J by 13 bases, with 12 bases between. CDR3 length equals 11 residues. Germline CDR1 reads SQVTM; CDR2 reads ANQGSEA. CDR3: CSVEQAKGQYL. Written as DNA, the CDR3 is TGCAGCGTTGAACAGGCGAAAGGACAGTACCTC.

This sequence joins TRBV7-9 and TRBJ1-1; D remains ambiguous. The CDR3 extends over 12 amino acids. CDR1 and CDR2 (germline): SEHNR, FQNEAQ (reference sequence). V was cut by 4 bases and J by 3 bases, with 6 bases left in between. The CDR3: CASSSTDTEAFF. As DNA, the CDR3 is TGTGCCAGCAGCTCCACGGACACTGAAGCTTTCTTT.

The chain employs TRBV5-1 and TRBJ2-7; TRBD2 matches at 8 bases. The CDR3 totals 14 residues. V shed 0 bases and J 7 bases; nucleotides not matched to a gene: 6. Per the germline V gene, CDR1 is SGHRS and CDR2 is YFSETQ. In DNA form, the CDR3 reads TGCGCCAGCAGCTTGGCCATAGCGGGACATGAGCAGTACTTC. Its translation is CASSLAIAGHEQYF.